Detailed here is one TCR beta chain. This clonotype is considered medium-sized (0.01 to 0.1%). Its binding antigen is unknown. No base qualities exist here, and no much larger clone lies one base off it. V loses 3 bases, J loses 4 bases, and the germline ends lie 10 bases apart. CDR1 and CDR2 (LGHNA, YNFKEQ) derive from the germline V gene. CDR3 length: 14 amino acids, cysteine to phenylalanine. The only DNA kept is the CDR3, 42 bases in frame from the first base. Anyone who had received neoadjuvant chemotherapy or who was missing clinical information was not enrolled. The TCR-sequenced cases shown were male and had subtotal esophagectomy with 2- or 3-field lymphadenectomy. A Qiagen AllPrep kit was used to extract RNA from bulk tumor tissue sections, and T cells were not sorted. Until RNA extraction, small sections of surgically resected tumor tissue were kept in RNAlater reagent at -80 degrees C. The record originates from a study of esophageal squamous cell carcinoma tumors (dated by TCRdb to about 2021). Regarding the complete study: Principal component analysis with K-means clustering of immunohistochemical values for T-cell and checkpoint markers was used to divide patients into immuno relation high and low groups. The goal of the study was to evaluate both the diversity of the TCR repertoire and the shared TCR repertoires of T cells inside the tumor environment of esophageal squamous cell carcinoma. The 10 to 11 cases yielded over 1.5 million total TCRalpha reads and 1 million to 1.4 million total TCRbeta reads, of which about 32,000 and 35,000, respectively, were unique. TCR sequencing was performed on 10 patients, consisting of five randomly selected high immuno relation cases and five background-matched low immuno relation cases. A wider cohort of approximately 53 surgically treated esophageal squamous cell carcinoma patients in Japan was included, comprising 21 high and 30 or so low immuno relation cases.

The library was produced with 5' RACE. PCR with KAPA HiFi used TCRalpha or TCRbeta constant-region primers plus a P20EA primer, followed by nested second PCR with CA2 or CB2. TCR genes were amplified by unbiased adaptor ligation RT-PCR, with reverse transcription by Superscript III and a polyT18-containing BSL-18E primer. Following second-strand synthesis and blunting, the P10EA/P20EA adaptor was ligated to the 5' end of the cDNA, and NotI digestion was then performed. The first and second PCRs ran around 20 cycles of 98°C for 20 s, 65°C for 30 s and 72°C for 1 min. Amplicons were indexed with the Nextera XT Index kit v2 Set A, pooled in equimolar amounts and quantified on a Qubit 2.0 Fluorometer. Sequencing used the Illumina MiSeq platform with 2x300 bp paired-end reads. As for the authors' bioinformatics: V and J genes were assigned to reads on the basis of highest identity to IMGT reference sequences using Repertoire Genesis software ver.1.0. The CDR3 region was defined as running from Cys104 to Phe118 plus Gly119 and was then translated, while a unique sequence read was defined by a distinct combination of V, J and CDR3 amino acids. A shared V|J combination was chosen only when it reached significance in both a Fisher's exact test in edgeR and a Mann Whitney U test. After singletons were removed and 500 repertoire combinations were bootstrapped, the repertoire dissimilarity index was calculated using the R rdi package. In-frame beta chains were kept once TCRdb had trimmed the public reads at Q25 with fastp and called clones with MiXCR. Every CDR3 protein is listed once, alongside the most common genes and DNA of its rows. The authors' filters were not applied to this entry. This sample gives about 1,200 distinct CDR3 sequences in total; more than 10% of them show up just once. The leading ten clones occupy approximately 33% of the sample.

What the authors observed across the whole study: Because TCRalphabeta repertoire variation was large, shared V|J recombination candidates may have been selected by chance. The high immuno relation group had higher significant repertoire counts, although the two groups did not differ in total TCR repertoire counts. Because TCRalpha and TCRbeta chains were sequenced separately, chain pairing and recognized antigens remained unknown. Only a few cases were included in the TCR repertoire analysis, and no investigation at the CDR3 clonotype level was carried out. Of the roughly 9 cases, a few showed one dominant TCRalpha VJ recombination along with apparently reduced TCRalpha diversity. About 29 TRAV|TRAJ and about two dozen TRBV|TRBJ combinations appeared shared among high immuno relation cases, including TRAV13-1|TRAJ22 and TRBV7-9|TRBJ2-7.

Sequenced input: tumor tissue. The receptor comes from a man aged 45-85 years with esophageal squamous cell carcinoma. The sequence links TRBV4-2 to TRBJ1-3; the D gene assignment is ambiguous. The CDR3 corresponds to CASSQGFGGNTIYF. The base sequence is TGTGCCAGCAGCCAGGGGTTCGGAGGAAACACCATATATTTT.